Each of the 23 T cell receptor beta chains below was sequenced from the same sample in a study of CD4+ T cells in melanoma. This table comes from immunoSEQ multiplex PCR, and its TCRdb copy is limited to in-frame clones, with some not included. The sample comprises 15,000 to 20,000 clones, 80% to 90% of which are singletons, and 4% to 5.5% rests with the top ten. The material sequenced was cells from a culture (not recorded whether cultured in vitro). These receptors all stem from a human donor with melanoma.

The chain carries TRBV5-3 and TRBJ2-1; D unclear. TRBV5-3 is identified as an open reading frame with a role that is uncertain. The ends were cut back, 0 bases at V and 10 bases at J, with 8 bases in the middle. The CDR3 totals 12 residues. The CDR3 DNA reads as TGTGCCAGAAGCTTGGGTCTATGCGAGCAGTTCTTC. Translated, it gives CARSLGLCEQFF.

The chain is built from TRBV5-4 and TRBJ2-5; D is possibly TRBD1 (6 bases). V lost 4 bases to trimming and J lost 5 bases, with 18 bases between them. Germline CDR1 and CDR2: SGHNT and YYREEE (reference sequence). CDR3 length: 15 amino acids. The CDR3 nucleotides are TGTGCCAGCAGCACCCAAATTGGGGGCGGGGAGACCCAGTACTTC. Its translation: CASSTQIGGGETQYF.

The count of this clone is one. V and J are TRBV5-4 and TRBJ2-7; tentative D call: TRBD2 (5 bases). CDR3 length: 13 amino acids. Germline V gives CDR1 SGHNT, CDR2 YYREEE (reference sequence). V lost 4 bases and J lost 2, with 10 bases in between. Written as DNA, the CDR3 is TGTGCCAGCAGCCGGGGTCCCCCCTACGAGCAGTACTTC. This encodes CASSRGPPYEQYF.

V gene TRBV9 combines with J gene TRBJ2-7; D is possibly TRBD2 (5 bases). The CDR3 is made up of 14 amino acids. V gave up 0 bases and J gave up 5 bases, with 12 bases separating them. In germline, CDR1 is SGDLS, CDR2 YYNGEE. The CDR3 DNA sequence: TGTGCCAGCAGCGTAGGCAGGTCGCGGGACGAGCAGTACTTC. This encodes CASSVGRSRDEQYF.

The rearrangement uses TRBV14 and TRBJ1-2; D unresolved. The CDR3 loop spans 14 amino acids. V lost 0 bases, J lost 4 bases, and 9 bases lay in between. CDR1 is SGHDN and CDR2 is FVKESK in the germline V gene. DNA for the CDR3: TGTGCCAGCAGCCAAGACCGGGCAGCCTATGGCTACACCTTC. It is translated as CASSQDRAAYGYTF.

The chain couples TRBV12-5 to TRBJ2-7; unclear D gene. V lost 8 bases, J lost 0 bases, and 14 bases lay in between. Per germline, CDR1 LGHNT and CDR2 FRNRAP. The CDR3 covers 14 residues. CDR3 nucleotides: TGTGCTAGTTATAGGACGGATAGCTCCTACGAGCAGTACTTC. Its protein is CASYRTDSSYEQYF.

The chain is built from TRBV6-5 and TRBJ1-3; no clear D. The CDR3 has 16 amino acids. Trimming shortened V by 0 bases and J by 0 bases, and 9 bases separated the two germline ends. In germline, CDR1 is MNHEY, CDR2 SVGAGI. Here the CDR3 reads CASSYSLPSSGNTIYF. The CDR3 DNA sequence: TGTGCCAGCAGTTACTCGCTCCCTTCCTCTGGAAACACCATATATTTT.

The chain uses TRBV5-1 and TRBJ2-3, with D perhaps TRBD2 (6 bases). There are 15 residues in the CDR3. V was clipped by 4 bases and J by 2 bases, with 14 bases between them. Germline CDR1 and CDR2: SGHRS and YFSETQ. CDR3 DNA sequence: TGCGCCAGCAGCGTCGAGCGGGTAAACACAGATACGCAGTATTTT. As protein: CASSVERVNTDTQYF.

The genes are TRBV10-2 and TRBJ2-3, with TRBD2 matching 7 bases. V was pared by 7 bases and J by 5 bases, with 0 bases of the junction left unmatched. CDR1 WSHSY and CDR2 SAAADI come from the germline V gene. The CDR3 has 11 residues. CDR3 DNA sequence: TGCGCCAGCACTAGCGGAGATACGCAGTATTTT. It codes for CASTSGDTQYF.

V is TRBV5-1 and J is TRBJ2-7; unclear D gene. V was clipped by 1 base and J by 4 bases, with 27 bases between them. This CDR3 has 19 residues. CDR1 and CDR2 from the germline V gene are SGHRS and YFSETQ. The CDR3 spells CASSLLPGSVNIGGYEQYF. The CDR3 DNA sequence: TGCGCCAGCAGCTTGCTCCCGGGTTCAGTAAATATTGGTGGGTACGAGCAGTACTTC.

The chain uses TRBV15 and TRBJ2-7; no definite D call. V was clipped by 4 bases and J by 5 bases, with 21 bases between them. Per the germline V gene, CDR1 is LNHNV and CDR2 is YYDKDF (reference sequence). There are 16 residues in the CDR3. The CDR3 spells CATSIRVGQTMNEQYF. The CDR3 region has the DNA TGTGCCACCAGCATCCGAGTCGGCCAGACGATGAACGAGCAGTACTTC.

This clone has a handful of counts. This chain links TRBV7-9 with TRBJ2-2; D ambiguous. The CDR3 consists of 16 residues. The V and J ends lost 5 bases and 8 bases respectively, with 21 bases between them. The germline gives CDR1 SEHNR, CDR2 FQNEAQ (reference sequence). The CDR3 sequence is CASSPPYRTSRGELFF. CDR3 in DNA: TGTGCCAGCAGCCCCCCTTACCGGACCTCCCGAGGGGAGCTGTTTTTT.

This chain links TRBV5-1 with TRBJ2-7; 11 bases are shared with TRBD2. Germline V CDR1 and CDR2: SGHRS, YFSETQ. The CDR3 sequence is 15 residues long. The V and J ends lost 4 bases and 1 base, in that order; junction bases with no gene match: 4. The DNA of the CDR3 is TGCGCCAGCAGCATCGGGACTAGCGGTTCCTACGAGCAGTACTTC. As protein: CASSIGTSGSYEQYF.

V and J are TRBV7-2 and TRBJ2-3; no reliable D call. In germline, CDR1 is SGHTA, CDR2 FQGNSA. V lost 5 bases and J lost 2, with 5 bases in between. The CDR3 totals 12 residues. The CDR3 DNA is TGTGCCAGCAGCCAATACACAGATACGCAGTATTTT. Amino acids: CASSQYTDTQYF. Based on the CDR3 plus reference TRBV7-2 and TRBJ2-3, the full variable domain is GAGVSQSPSNKVTEKGKDVELRCDPISGHTALYWYRQSLGQGLEFLIYFQGNSAPDKSGLPSDRFSAERTGGSVSTLTIQRTQQEDSAVYLCASSQYTDTQYFGPGTRLTVL.

The chain uses TRBV14 and TRBJ1-6; unclear D gene. Germline CDR1 and CDR2: SGHDN and FVKESK. The V end lost 0 bases, the J end lost 8 bases, and 8 bases lay between the germline ends. The CDR3 has 14 amino acids. The CDR3 nucleotides read TGTGCCAGCAGCCAAGATTTGGGGTATTCACCCCTCCACTTT. This translates into CASSQDLGYSPLHF.

This clone was picked up a small number of times. J is TRBJ2-1 and V is TRBV2, with TRBD2 identical over 15 bases. CDR1 and CDR2 (germline): SNHLY, FYNNEI. The CDR3 spans 18 residues. The J segment lost 0 bases and the V segment lost 6 bases, leaving 6 bases of the junction unmatched. CDR3 sequence reads: CASRGTSGGSSSYNEQFF. The CDR3 bases are TGTGCCAGCAGAGGGACTAGCGGGGGGTCCTCCTCCTACAATGAGCAGTTCTTC.

The V call is TRBV2, the J call TRBJ1-1, with 7 bases lining up with TRBD1. There are 14 residues in the CDR3. V was pared by 6 bases and J by 3 bases, with 7 bases of the junction left unmatched. Germline CDR1 and CDR2: SNHLY and FYNNEI. CDR3 DNA: TGTGCCAGCAGAGCAACAGGGGTGGACACTGAAGCTTTCTTT. Residues: CASRATGVDTEAFF.

This CDR3 reads CASSLRDRGHNEQFF. DNA of the CDR3: TGTGCCAGCAGCTTGAGGGACAGGGGTCACAATGAGCAGTTCTTC. V gene TRBV5-5 combines with J gene TRBJ2-1, with 10 nucleotides matching TRBD1. Unmatched junction bases numbered 3, after V lost 1 base and J lost 5 bases. Germline lookup yields CDR1 SGHKS and CDR2 YYEKEE (reference sequence). The CDR3 has 15 amino acids.

This clone was detected only once. The rearrangement joins TRBV5-1 to TRBJ2-7, with D tentatively TRBD1 or TRBD2 (5 bases each). The CDR3 totals 13 residues. V shed 4 bases and J shed 2 bases, with 10 bases lying between them. Germline V gene data show CDR1 as SGHRS and CDR2 as YFSETQ. The CDR3 region has the DNA TGCGCCAGCAGCAAGGGGACCCCCTACGAGCAGTACTTC. Translated: CASSKGTPYEQYF.

The chain couples TRBV7-8 to TRBJ2-7, with D hard to call. V gave up 1 base and J gave up 3 bases, with 10 bases separating them. The CDR3 is made up of 14 amino acids. The V gene's germline CDR1 is SGHVS and CDR2 FQNEAQ. The CDR3: CASSLGPTVYEQYF. The CDR3, as DNA: TGTGCCAGCAGCTTAGGCCCCACGGTCTACGAGCAGTACTTC.

V gene TRBV7-6 combines with J gene TRBJ1-4, with D possibly TRBD1 on 6 matching bases. CDR1 and CDR2 from the germline V gene are SGHVS and FNYEAQ. This CDR3 is built from 14 residues. V was cut by 6 bases and J by 6 bases, with 14 bases left in between. CDR3 in amino acids: CASRGTGKDEKLFF. The CDR3 coding sequence is TGTGCCAGCAGGGGTACAGGGAAAGATGAAAAACTGTTTTTT.

The chain links TRBV5-5 to TRBJ2-3, with 12 bases fitting TRBD1. V was clipped by 2 bases and J by 1 base; unmatched bases: 5. This CDR3 has 17 residues. CDR1 is SGHKS and CDR2 is YYEKEE in the germline V gene (reference sequence). This chain's CDR3 is CASSLVGQGAGTDTQYF. CDR3 DNA sequence: TGTGCCAGCAGCTTAGTGGGACAGGGGGCAGGCACAGATACGCAGTATTTT.

The genes are TRBV5-4 and TRBJ2-5, with D possibly TRBD2 on 5 matching bases. The germline V gene encodes CDR1 SGHNT and CDR2 YYREEE (reference sequence). V shed 1 base and J shed 0 bases, with 10 bases lying between them. CDR3 length: 15 residues. The CDR3 DNA sequence: TGTGCCAGCAGCTTGCGAAGGACTTACCAAGAGACCCAGTACTTC. Translated, it gives CASSLRRTYQETQYF.